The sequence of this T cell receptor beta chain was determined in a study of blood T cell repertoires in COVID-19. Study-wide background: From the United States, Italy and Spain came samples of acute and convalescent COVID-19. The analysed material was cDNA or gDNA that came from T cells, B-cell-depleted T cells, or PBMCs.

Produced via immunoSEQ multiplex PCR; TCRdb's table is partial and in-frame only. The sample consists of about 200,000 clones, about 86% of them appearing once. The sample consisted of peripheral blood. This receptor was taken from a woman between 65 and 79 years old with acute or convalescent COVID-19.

CDR3: CASSLEGQGFNEQFF. CDR3 coding DNA: TGCGCCAGCAGCTTGGAGGGACAGGGGTTCAATGAGCAGTTCTTC. The gene calls are TRBV5-1 and TRBJ2-1; TRBD1 agrees at 10 bases. The V gene end was trimmed by 0 bases and the J gene end by 6 bases; junction bases not matched to a gene: 3. The CDR3 is 15 residues long. Germline values: CDR1 SGHRS, CDR2 YFSETQ.